This T cell receptor beta chain was observed in a study of blood T cells in healthy people across ages. The ends were cut back, 5 bases at V and 2 bases at J, with 23 bases in the middle. CDR3 length equals 17 residues. CDR1 DFQATT and CDR2 SNEGSKA come from the germline V gene (reference sequence). A sample-barcoded 5' primer and a J-beta primer mix were used in a second PCR of roughly 7 to 12 cycles. TCRdb fed the 5' RACE reads into MiXCR, producing one record per CDR3 protein. The sample carries about 600,000 distinct CDR3 sequences, 40% to 50% recorded once. The chain joins TRBV20-1 to TRBJ2-3; D is unresolved. The sequenced material came from blood. This TCR came from a man aged 80 or over in good health. The CDR3: CSALPSAGSIFTDTQYF. Written as DNA, the CDR3 is TGCAGTGCTCTACCCTCGGCAGGATCTATTTTCACAGATACGCAGTATTTT.